These 24 T cell receptor beta chains came from one sample sequenced in a study of T cells after posttransplantation cyclophosphamide. Generated by immunoSEQ multiplex PCR, the TCRdb table keeps only in-frame clones and is missing some. The sample includes tens of thousands of clones, 92% seen only once; the top ten take less than 3.5%. The sequenced sample was PBMCs. The source is a woman aged 45-59 years in good health and a related stem cell transplant donor.

The gene calls are TRBV4-1 and TRBJ1-3; D is unresolved. Germline V gene lookup returns CDR1 MGHRA and CDR2 YSYEKL. CDR3 length equals 17 residues. The V end lost 1 base, the J end lost 0 bases, and 13 bases lay between the germline ends. CDR3 coding DNA: TGCGCCAGCAGCCAAGCACCGGAGACTTACTCTGGAAACACCATATATTTT. Protein product: CASSQAPETYSGNTIYF.

As concerns this clone: The junction shows a germline mismatch at one end, possibly a read error. The rearrangement uses TRBV19 and TRBJ1-2, with 7 bases identical to TRBD1. This CDR3 has 14 amino acids. Germline V gene lookup returns CDR1 LNHDA and CDR2 SQIVND (reference sequence). In nucleotides, the CDR3 is TGTGCCAGTAGCATAGTAGGGGGCGCTTATGGCTACACCTTC. Protein: CASSIVGGAYGYTF. Full variable domain (remainder filled in from reference TRBV19 and TRBJ1-2): DGGITQSPKYLFRKEGQNVTLSCEQNLNHDAMYWYRQDPGQGLRLIYYSQIVNDFQKGDIAEGYSVSREKKESFPLTVTSAQKNPTAFYLCASSIVGGAYGYTFGSGTRLTVV.

This clone is judged medium-sized (0.01 to 0.1%). The V gene is TRBV28, the J gene TRBJ1-1; the D is unclear. Germline V CDR1 and CDR2: MDHEN, SYDVKM. The CDR3 loop spans 17 amino acids. The V gene lost 1 base and the J gene lost 0 bases, with 15 bases spanning the gap. The CDR3 bases are TGTGCCAGCAGTTTATTCCGTCACTGGGGAGTGAACACTGAAGCTTTCTTT. Encoded protein: CASSLFRHWGVNTEAFF.

This clone was observed once. The chain links TRBV15 to TRBJ2-5; D is unclear. V lost 0 bases and J 3 bases, leaving 11 bases between the germline ends. This CDR3 region has 15 residues. Germline CDR1 is LNHNV and CDR2 is YYDKDF (reference sequence). CDR3 residues: CATSRDLASKETQYF. The DNA for the CDR3 is TGTGCCACCAGCAGAGATTTGGCTAGTAAAGAGACCCAGTACTTC.

This clone has only one observation. J is TRBJ1-4 and V is TRBV9; TRBD1 agrees at 7 bases. This CDR3 region has 17 residues. Per the germline V gene, CDR1 is SGDLS and CDR2 is YYNGEE. V was pared by 1 base and J by 0 bases, with 6 bases of the junction left unmatched. CDR3 in amino acids: CASSVSGTVATNEKLFF. DNA of the CDR3: TGTGCCAGCAGCGTATCGGGGACAGTCGCAACTAATGAAAAACTGTTTTTT. Full variable domain (remainder filled in from reference TRBV9 and TRBJ1-4): DSGVTQTPKHLITATGQRVTLRCSPRSGDLSVYWYQQSLDQGLQFLIQYYNGEERAKGNILERFSAQQFPDLHSELNLSSLELGDSALYFCASSVSGTVATNEKLFFGSGTQLSVL.

The chain carries TRBV18 and TRBJ2-7, with D possibly TRBD1 on 5 matching bases. V lost 3 bases and J lost 0, with 24 bases in between. This CDR3 spans 19 amino acids. Germline V gives CDR1 KGHSH, CDR2 LQKENI. The CDR3 coding sequence is TGTGCCAGCTCACCCACCCTCGGGTCCGACAGAGTCTCCTCCTACGAGCAGTACTTC. It codes for CASSPTLGSDRVSSYEQYF.

This clone was counted once. The chain employs TRBV5-1 and TRBJ2-2, with a possible D match to TRBD2 (6 bases). V lost 9 bases and J lost 1, with 16 bases in between. This CDR3 comprises 15 residues. Per germline, CDR1 SGHRS and CDR2 YFSETQ. CDR3 sequence: CATTGEQKNTGELFF. CDR3 nucleotide sequence: TGCGCCACCACGGGGGAACAGAAGAACACCGGGGAGCTGTTTTTT. The full variable domain, its missing parts supplied by reference TRBV5-1 and TRBJ2-2, is KAGVTQTPRYLIKTRGQQVTLSCSPISGHRSVSWYQQTPGQGLQFLFEYFSETQRNKGNFPGRFSGRQFSNSRSEMNVSTLELGDSALYLCATTGEQKNTGELFFGEGSRLTVL.

This clone appeared once. V and J are TRBV18 and TRBJ2-1, with D perhaps TRBD2 (7 bases). CDR1 is KGHSH, CDR2 LQKENI, per germline. Trimming stripped 4 bases from V and 5 bases from J, with 12 bases between. The CDR3 totals 14 residues. CDR3 coding DNA: TGTGCCAGCTCACTCGGGGGGCGGCACAATGAGCAGTTCTTC. This sequence encodes CASSLGGRHNEQFF.

This sequence joins TRBV6-1 and TRBJ2-5; 7 bases are shared with TRBD1. CDR1 and CDR2 (germline): MNHNS, SASEGT. The CDR3 totals 16 residues. Losses at the gene ends were 2 bases for V and 5 bases for J; bases not matched to a gene: 11. CDR3 sequence: CASSERFGGTAETQYF. Written as DNA, the CDR3 is TGTGCCAGCAGTGAACGGTTTGGTGGGACAGCGGAGACCCAGTACTTC.

This rearrangement joins TRBV19 to TRBJ1-5, with no clear D. V lost 1 base to trimming and J lost 0 bases, with 7 bases between them. The CDR3 has 15 residues. Germline V gene data show CDR1 as LNHDA and CDR2 as SQIVND (reference sequence). CDR3 in amino acids: CASSIGQYSNQPQHF. CDR3 DNA sequence: TGTGCCAGTAGTATAGGGCAATATAGCAATCAGCCCCAGCATTTT.

J is TRBJ1-2 and V is TRBV15, with D perhaps matching TRBD1 (6 bases). Germline V gene sequence: CDR1 LNHNV, CDR2 YYDKDF (reference sequence). V lost 3 bases, J lost 2 bases, and 10 bases lay in between. There are 14 residues in the CDR3. Here the CDR3 reads CATSRAGENYGYTF. In nucleotides, the CDR3 is TGTGCCACCAGCAGGGCAGGGGAAAACTATGGCTACACCTTC. The whole variable domain, filled in from reference TRBV15 and TRBJ1-2, reads DAMVIQNPRYQVTQFGKPVTLSCSQTLNHNVMYWYQQKSSQAPKLLFHYYDKDFNNEADTPDNFQSRRPNTSFCFLDIRSPGLGDTAMYLCATSRAGENYGYTFGSGTRLTVV.

The V gene is TRBV7-9, the J gene TRBJ1-2; 7 bases match TRBD1. The CDR3 length is 13 residues. CDR1 SEHNR and CDR2 FQNEAQ come from the germline V gene (reference sequence). Germline trimming cut 6 bases from V and 4 bases from J; bases unmatched to any gene: 5. As DNA, the CDR3 is TGTGCCAGCAGGTCAGGGGACAGCTATGGCTACACCTTC. Translation: CASRSGDSYGYTF.

This chain joins TRBV11-2 and TRBJ1-4, with 7 bases aligning to TRBD1. V lost 5 bases to trimming and J lost 2 bases; unmatched junction nucleotides: 5. Looked up from germline, CDR1 is SGHAT and CDR2 is FQNNGV. There are 15 residues in the CDR3. The CDR3 DNA is TGTGCCAGCAGCAGACCACAGGGGACTAATGAAAAACTGTTTTTT. It translates to CASSRPQGTNEKLFF.

The rearrangement joins TRBV21-1 to TRBJ2-1; TRBD2, the D gene given by the table, was not confirmed from the DNA. TRBV21-1 constitutes a pseudogene. CDR3 length: 17 amino acids. CDR3 sequence reads: CASSKGACGGGGGEQFF. The CDR3, as DNA: TGTGCCAGCAGCAAAGGAGCGTGTGGCGGGGGGGGCGGTGAGCAGTTCTTC.

The chain carries TRBV5-1 and TRBJ1-1, with a weak D call TRBD1 (5 bases). Trimming pared 0 bases from V and 11 bases from J, leaving 8 bases between. Germline V gene sequence: CDR1 SGHRS, CDR2 YFSETQ. The CDR3 runs 11 residues. The CDR3 DNA follows: TGCGCCAGCAGCTTGGGGGGGGTTGCTTTCTTT. It encodes CASSLGGVAFF.

This chain uses TRBV7-7 with TRBJ2-5; 13 bases map to TRBD2. CDR1 is SSHAT, CDR2 FNYEAQ, per germline (reference sequence). There are 19 residues in the CDR3. The ends lost 5 bases at V and 5 bases at J; junction bases unmatched: 17. Here the CDR3 DNA reads TGTGCCAGCAGCCAACGGACTAGCGGGGGCCCAGGTGCGGGGGAGACCCAGTACTTC. Translating gives CASSQRTSGGPGAGETQYF.

V is TRBV15 and J is TRBJ2-5, with D unclear. This CDR3 contains 13 residues. V lost 0 bases and J lost 5, with 7 bases in between. In germline, CDR1 is LNHNV, CDR2 YYDKDF (reference sequence). CDR3 loop: CATSRDWRETQYF. DNA for the CDR3: TGTGCCACCAGCAGAGATTGGCGGGAGACCCAGTACTTC.

The chain couples TRBV19 to TRBJ1-2; 10 positions match TRBD1. Germline assignment: CDR1 LNHDA and CDR2 SQIVND (reference sequence). This CDR3 spans 14 amino acids. V gave up 5 bases and J gave up 5 bases; unmatched junction bases: 5. The CDR3 region is CASSVGTGEYGYTF. The CDR3 DNA reads as TGTGCCAGTAGTGTCGGGACAGGGGAATATGGCTACACCTTC.

The chain combines TRBV7-6 with TRBJ1-1; D ambiguous. Germline V gene lookup returns CDR1 SGHVS and CDR2 FNYEAQ. V lost 1 base to trimming and J lost 1 base, with 4 bases between them. CDR3 length equals 13 residues. CDR3 protein: CASSLVKNTEAFF. The CDR3 bases are TGTGCCAGCAGCTTAGTCAAGAACACTGAAGCTTTCTTT. Variable domain in full (rest from reference TRBV7-6 and TRBJ1-1): GAGVSQSPRYKVTKRGQDVALRCDPISGHVSLYWYRQALGQGPEFLTYFNYEAQQDKSGLPNDRFSAERPEGSISTLTIQRTEQRDSAMYRCASSLVKNTEAFFGQGTRLTVV.

CDR3 amino acids: CASSPRTGSGTEAFF. In nucleotides, the CDR3 is TGTGCCAGCAGCCCGCGGACAGGGTCTGGCACTGAAGCTTTCTTT. The V call is TRBV7-2, the J call TRBJ1-1; 8 nucleotides match TRBD1. J lost 4 bases, V lost 5 bases, and 9 bases had no gene match. Germline V CDR1 and CDR2: SGHTA, FQGNSA. CDR3 length: 15 amino acids.

This chain links TRBV5-6 with TRBJ2-1, with D maybe TRBD1 (5 bases). CDR3 size: 15 residues. V gave up 4 bases and J gave up 8 bases, with 19 bases separating them. Germline CDR1 SGHDT, CDR2 YYEEEE. The CDR3: CASSPAGQGYYEQFF. The CDR3 DNA reads as TGTGCCAGCAGCCCGGCCGGCCAGGGATATTATGAGCAGTTCTTC.

The genes are TRBV18 and TRBJ2-1, with 9 bases matching TRBD1. The CDR3 is made up of 17 amino acids. Germline V lookup: CDR1 KGHSH, CDR2 LQKENI. V shed 3 bases and J 6 bases; nucleotides not matched to a gene: 12. CDR3 residues: CASSPRTGEANRNEQFF. For the CDR3, the DNA is TGTGCCAGCTCACCCCGGACAGGGGAAGCTAACCGCAATGAGCAGTTCTTC.

This chain links TRBV11-2 with TRBJ2-1; no clear D. CDR3 length equals 17 residues. CDR1 is SGHAT and CDR2 is FQNNGV in the germline V gene. V shed 6 bases and J shed 2 bases, with 20 bases lying between them. The CDR3 coding sequence is TGTGCCAGCAGTTCAGACCGATCAGGAAGACCCTACAATGAGCAGTTCTTC. It codes for CASSSDRSGRPYNEQFF. The full variable domain, its missing parts supplied by reference TRBV11-2 and TRBJ2-1, is EAGVAQSPRYKIIEKRQSVAFWCNPISGHATLYWYQQILGQGPKLLIQFQNNGVVDDSQLPKDRFSAERLKGVDSTLKIQPAKLEDSAVYLCASSSDRSGRPYNEQFFGPGTRLTVL.

CDR3 in DNA: TGTGCCGTGAGCGGGACAGGATCCTTCACGGGCGGGAGGGTTACCTCCTACAATGAGCAGTTCTTC. It yields the protein CAVSGTGSFTGGRVTSYNEQFF. The V call is TRBV2, the J call TRBJ2-1; possibly TRBD2 for D (9 bases). CDR1 is SNHLY, CDR2 FYNNEI, per germline. V gave up 11 bases and J gave up 0 bases, with 38 bases separating them. The CDR3 is made up of 22 amino acids.